The 8 T cell receptor beta chains given below trace back to one sample, sequenced in a study of liver allograft versus peripheral blood T cells. About the study: Transplanted livers and recipients' peripheral blood had their T cell receptor repertoires compared.

Each CDR3 protein is one row after TCRdb ran MiXCR on the reads. The repertoire consists of thousands of distinct CDR3 sequences, with roughly 22% occurring once and the leading ten covering 5% to 6.5%. The source is a human patient who had a liver transplant. Some T cells may arise from the graft donor.

The V gene is TRBV12-3 or TRBV12-4, the J gene TRBJ2-2, with a possible D match to TRBD1 (5 bases). The CDR3 runs to 16 residues. V lost 3 bases to trimming and J lost 0 bases, with 11 bases between them. The CDR3 DNA reads as TGTGCCAGCAGTTTGGACATCAGCGCGAACACCGGGGAGCTGTTTTTT. Protein product: CASSLDISANTGELFF.

Note on this clonotype: A much larger clone differs by one base, so this may be a read error. The V gene is TRBV30, the J gene TRBJ2-5, with D possibly TRBD1 on 5 matching bases. The CDR3 is 14 residues long. The germline V gene encodes CDR1 GTSNPN and CDR2 SVGIG (reference sequence). This CDR3 reads CAWSVAGNQETQCF. CDR3 DNA sequence: TGTGCCTGGAGTGTAGCAGGGAACCAAGAGACCCAGTGCTTC.

This rearrangement joins TRBV20-1 to TRBJ1-4; possibly TRBD1 for D (6 bases). The CDR3 length is 15 residues. Looked up from germline, CDR1 is DFQATT and CDR2 is SNEGSKA (reference sequence). The V and J ends lost 3 bases and 2 bases respectively, with 13 bases between them. The CDR3: CSASNRALTNEKLFF. Here the CDR3 DNA reads TGCAGTGCTAGTAACAGGGCCCTGACTAATGAAAAACTGTTTTTT.

The chain uses TRBV20-1 and TRBJ1-1, with no clear D. The ends were cut back, 0 bases at V and 2 bases at J, with 22 bases in the middle. Germline CDR1 and CDR2: DFQATT and SNEGSKA (reference sequence). The CDR3 runs to 18 residues. CDR3 sequence reads: CSARDGLVSRRGNTEAFF. DNA of the CDR3: TGCAGTGCTAGAGATGGGCTCGTCAGTCGACGGGGAAACACTGAAGCTTTCTTT.

With regard to this clonotype: This clone may be a read error of a much larger clone one base away. This chain connects TRBV28 to TRBJ1-2; TRBD1 matches 10 bases. This CDR3 has 17 residues. The V gene's germline CDR1 is MDHEN and CDR2 SYDVKM. DNA for the CDR3: TGTACCAGCAGCCCAAACAACCGTCGGACAGGGGGCTATGGCTACACCTTC. Translation: CTSSPNNRRTGGYGYTF.

This chain links TRBV28 with TRBJ2-1, with D possibly being TRBD2 (5 bases). V lost 2 bases and J lost 0, with 8 bases in between. Per the germline V gene, CDR1 is MDHEN and CDR2 is SYDVKM. This CDR3 has 15 amino acids. CDR3 nucleotide sequence: TGTGCCAGCAGTTTAGGCGGGTACTCCTACAATGAGCAGTTCTTC. Protein: CASSLGGYSYNEQFF. Supplemented by reference TRBV28 and TRBJ2-1, the full variable domain reads DVKVTQSSRYLVKRTGEKVFLECVQDMDHENMFWYRQDPGLGLRLIYFSYDVKMKEKGDIPEGYSVSREKKERFSLILESASTNQTSMYLCASSLGGYSYNEQFFGPGTRLTVL.

This clonotype was observed many times. The rearrangement links TRBV18 to TRBJ2-5; 9 bases align to TRBD1. The CDR3 covers 16 residues. Trimming cost V 2 bases and J 4 bases; bases outside gene matches: 8. Looked up from germline, CDR1 is KGHSH and CDR2 is LQKENI. This CDR3 is CASSPTGGSVRETQYF. The CDR3 DNA sequence: TGTGCCAGCTCACCAACAGGGGGCTCAGTAAGAGAGACCCAGTACTTC.

This clonotype was seen many times. The chain combines TRBV19 with TRBJ1-1; 7 bases are shared with TRBD1. The CDR3 totals 11 residues. Germline CDR1 and CDR2: LNHDA and SQIVND (reference sequence). V lost 3 bases and J lost 12; bases outside the gene matches: 4. CDR3 in DNA: TGTGCCAGTAGTATTAGGGGGCCGACTTTCTTT. Its translation is CASSIRGPTFF.